These 20 T cell receptor beta chains share one sample of origin, sequenced in a study of T cells in Graves' hyperthyroidism and ophthalmopathy. RNA transcripts yielded amplified TCR beta CDR3 regions. RT-PCR in the first round (using the HTBI primer set) targeted the TCR CDR3. TCRdb recomputed calls from the multiplex PCR reads with MiXCR, one row per CDR3 protein. The profile shows about 600,000 distinct CDR3 sequences, 12% to 15% of them singletons. The material sequenced was blood. The receptors stem from a woman aged 18 to 35 with Graves' ophthalmopathy.

This clonotype was counted ten times or more. This rearrangement joins TRBV6-1 to TRBJ2-3, with 9 bases matching TRBD2. Germline V lookup: CDR1 MNHNS, CDR2 SASEGT. V shed 5 bases, J shed 2 bases, and the junction held 8 bases outside the gene matches. CDR3 length equals 16 residues. The CDR3 nucleotides are TGTGCCAGCAGTTCCCTAGCGGGACCCTACACAGATACGCAGTATTTT. Translation gives CASSSLAGPYTDTQYF.

This clonotype was detected ten times or more. The CDR3 reads CSAREIIAGFKTDTQYF. CDR3 nucleotide sequence: TGCAGTGCTAGAGAGATAATAGCGGGATTTAAGACAGATACGCAGTATTTT. The chain joins TRBV20-1 to TRBJ2-3; 8 nucleotides align to TRBD2. With 0 bases clipped from V and 3 bases from J, the junction kept 11 bases outside the gene matches. CDR1 DFQATT and CDR2 SNEGSKA come from the germline V gene (reference sequence). The CDR3 runs to 17 residues.

V and J are TRBV4-1 and TRBJ2-4; 10 bases fit TRBD2. The germline V gene has CDR1 MGHRA and CDR2 YSYEKL. The CDR3 spans 18 residues. V dropped 2 bases and J dropped 0; count of bases not matched to a gene: 7. DNA for the CDR3: TGCGCCAGCAGCCAACTAGCGGGAGTTATTAGAGCCAAAAACATTCAGTACTTC. Protein sequence: CASSQLAGVIRAKNIQYF.

This clonotype came up a few times. The chain joins TRBV6-1 to TRBJ2-5, with D maybe TRBD2 (7 bases). The CDR3 totals 17 residues. In germline, CDR1 is MNHNS, CDR2 SASEGT. Deletions cut 1 base from V and 5 bases from J, with 20 bases between. The CDR3 sequence: CASSEGMGRGGGETQYF. In DNA, the CDR3 is TGTGCCAGCAGTGAAGGGATGGGGAGGGGGGGAGGGGAGACCCAGTACTTC.

Ten or more counts support this clonotype. The chain combines TRBV5-1 with TRBJ2-7, with 7 nucleotides matching TRBD2. V shed 4 bases and J 3 bases; nucleotides not matched to a gene: 7. Germline CDR1 is SGHRS and CDR2 is YFSETQ. This CDR3 contains 14 residues. The CDR3 sequence: CASSGASGNYEQYF. The CDR3 nucleotides are TGCGCCAGCAGCGGAGCGAGCGGGAACTACGAGCAGTACTTC.

This clonotype has just a few counts. The J gene is TRBJ1-1, the V gene TRBV5-1, with 12 bases aligning to TRBD1. The CDR3 contains 15 residues. Germline V gene sequence: CDR1 SGHRS, CDR2 YFSETQ. V lost 4 bases and J lost 7; bases outside the gene matches: 8. In nucleotides, the CDR3 is TGCGCCAGCAGCGCCCGGGACAGGGGGCTGGTTGAAGCTTTCTTT. Protein: CASSARDRGLVEAFF.

The table lists this clonotype with a few counts. The chain has TRBV15 and TRBJ2-7; TRBD2 aligns across 7 bases. V was clipped by 1 base and J by 4 bases; unmatched bases: 7. The CDR3 spans 15 residues. The germline CDR1 and CDR2 sequences are LNHNV and YYDKDF (reference sequence). CDR3 nucleotide sequence: TGTGCCACCAGCAGAGGTGGGACTACCTTTTACGAGCAGTACTTC. The encoded protein is CATSRGGTTFYEQYF.

This clonotype came up many times. The V and J genes are TRBV7-9 and TRBJ2-1, with D possibly TRBD1 on 6 matching bases. The germline V gene has CDR1 SEHNR and CDR2 FQNEAQ (reference sequence). Trimming left V 2 bases short and J 4 bases short, with 18 bases between. The CDR3 has 17 residues. CDR3 protein: CASSLLIGTSTYNEQFF. The CDR3 DNA reads as TGTGCCAGCAGCTTACTCATAGGGACATCAACTTACAATGAGCAGTTCTTC.

This clonotype was detected once. The rearrangement links TRBV18 to TRBJ1-4, with 10 bases identical to TRBD1. V shed 3 bases and J 8 bases; nucleotides not matched to a gene: 9. The CDR3 loop spans 16 amino acids. Germline V lookup: CDR1 KGHSH, CDR2 LQKENI. The CDR3 bases are TGTGCCAGCTCACCGGGACAGGGGTCCTTTAGCGAAAAACTGTTTTTT. The encoded protein is CASSPGQGSFSEKLFF.

This clonotype was counted ten times or more. The chain recombines TRBV27 with TRBJ2-5, with D possibly being TRBD1 (5 bases). Germline assignment: CDR1 MNHEY and CDR2 SMNVEV (reference sequence). CDR3 size: 14 residues. Trimming took 3 bases from V and 0 from J, leaving 8 bases between them. CDR3 region: CASSLVGHQETQYF. CDR3 sequence (DNA): TGTGCCAGCAGTTTGGTGGGGCACCAAGAGACCCAGTACTTC.

V and J are TRBV6-1 and TRBJ2-3; the D gene is possibly TRBD2 (5 bases). Trimming left V 5 bases short and J 6 bases short, with 12 bases between. This CDR3 contains 13 residues. Germline V lookup: CDR1 MNHNS, CDR2 SASEGT. The CDR3 protein is CASSFEGRDTQYF. DNA for the CDR3: TGTGCCAGCAGTTTTGAGGGCAGGGATACGCAGTATTTT.

This clonotype was observed a few times. The chain recombines TRBV5-5 with TRBJ1-3; D not resolved. In germline, CDR1 is SGHKS, CDR2 YYEKEE (reference sequence). There are 16 residues in the CDR3. Trimming stripped 4 bases from V and 4 bases from J, with 18 bases between. As DNA, the CDR3 is TGTGCCAGCAGCGACCCGATGACATACAGAGGAAACACCATATATTTT. It is translated as CASSDPMTYRGNTIYF.

In its sample, this clonotype was seen many times. The chain links TRBV5-1 to TRBJ1-5, with a possible D match to TRBD1 (5 bases). Per the germline V gene, CDR1 is SGHRS and CDR2 is YFSETQ. V shed 0 bases and J shed 4 bases, with 11 bases lying between them. The CDR3 has 15 amino acids. CDR3 bases: TGCGCCAGCAGCTTGGCGGCAGGGCCAAATCAGCCCCAGCATTTT. It specifies CASSLAAGPNQPQHF.

There are a few counts of this clonotype. This chain links TRBV20-1 with TRBJ2-1, with D maybe TRBD2 (6 bases). The germline V gene encodes CDR1 DFQATT and CDR2 SNEGSKA (reference sequence). With 2 bases removed from V and 4 bases from J, the gap between germline ends came to 21 bases. CDR3 length equals 17 residues. In DNA, the CDR3 is TGCAGTGCTAGACCTTCCCTGGGCCCTAGCGCTTACAATGAGCAGTTCTTC. Residues: CSARPSLGPSAYNEQFF.

This clonotype was observed a few times. This rearrangement joins TRBV4-1 to TRBJ1-3; D is uncertain. Germline V gives CDR1 MGHRA, CDR2 YSYEKL. The CDR3 length is 15 residues. Trimming removed 0 bases from V and 0 bases from J, with 6 bases in between. The CDR3 DNA follows: TGCGCCAGCAGCCAAGACCCAGGCTCTGGAAACACCATATATTTT. As protein: CASSQDPGSGNTIYF.

This clonotype was recorded many times. In DNA, the CDR3 is TGTGCCTGGAGTCCCTCTGGCTCCTATGGCTACACCTTC. Amino acids: CAWSPSGSYGYTF. The chain carries TRBV30 and TRBJ1-2; D not resolved. Trimming removed 2 bases at V and 4 bases at J, with 11 bases between. This CDR3 spans 13 amino acids. CDR1 GTSNPN and CDR2 SVGIG come from the germline V gene (reference sequence).

The V gene is TRBV6-2 or TRBV6-3, the J gene TRBJ2-7; 13 bases are a match to TRBD2. The CDR3 loop spans 17 amino acids. The junction had 15 bases not matched to a gene; V was cut back by 10 bases and J by 3 bases. In germline, CDR1 is MNHEY, CDR2 SVGEGT. The CDR3 DNA follows: TGTGCCACCCTTCACCTCGCCGGGACTAGCGGGATCTACGAGCAGTACTTC. This translates into CATLHLAGTSGIYEQYF.

Only a few counts were recorded for this clonotype. This CDR3 is CASRMQGATEAFF. The DNA of the CDR3 is TGTGCCAGCAGAATGCAGGGGGCCACTGAAGCTTTCTTT. The chain links TRBV6-1 to TRBJ1-1, with 8 bases fitting TRBD1. The CDR3 is 13 amino acids. J was trimmed by 4 bases and V by 6 bases; bases with no gene match: 4. The germline V gene has CDR1 MNHNS and CDR2 SASEGT.

This clonotype was seen more than once but under ten times. The V call is TRBV6-2 or TRBV6-3, the J call TRBJ2-4; 9 nucleotides agree with TRBD1. V lost 0 bases, J lost 3 bases, and 9 bases stayed unmatched. The germline V gene has CDR1 MNHEY and CDR2 SVGEGT. The CDR3 totals 18 residues. CDR3 protein: CASSYSVRDRVVKNIQYF. CDR3 coding DNA: TGTGCCAGCAGTTACTCTGTTCGGGACAGGGTTGTCAAAAACATTCAGTACTTC.

The chain employs TRBV6-1 and TRBJ2-1; 10 positions match TRBD2. Germline V gene sequence: CDR1 MNHNS, CDR2 SASEGT. The CDR3 extends over 14 amino acids. V lost 7 bases and J lost 7; bases outside the gene matches: 7. CDR3 amino acids: CASTPSGRANEQFF. The CDR3 nucleotides read TGTGCCAGCACCCCGAGCGGGAGGGCGAATGAGCAGTTCTTC.